A selection of T cell receptor beta chains follows, all from one sample in a study of T-cell memory formation after mild COVID-19. TCRdb recomputed calls from the 5' RACE reads with MiXCR, one row per CDR3 protein. The sample lists around 110,000 distinct CDR3 sequences; roughly 12% were seen once. The sample comprised PBMCs or a T cell subset sorted from them (not recorded which). The origin of the receptors is an adult woman who had mild COVID-19 (a few samples of this study predate the infection). Cell type and time point are not known. Both conserved end residues are part of each CDR3. The order of the fields is V gene, J gene, CDR3 length, CDR3 protein.

>TRBV20-1|TRBJ2-5|14
CSARDQRGGETQYF
>TRBV5-1|TRBJ2-7|13
CASSLAPGDEQYF
>TRBV5-1|TRBJ2-3|13
CASNRGSTDTQYF
>TRBV7-8|TRBJ2-1|15
CASSLVVGSYNEQFF
>TRBV7-6|TRBJ2-3|14
CASSLGKGTDTQYF
>TRBV4-1|TRBJ2-1|17
CASSRKSGDRSYNEQFF
>TRBV10-3|TRBJ2-7|13
CAISGGRIYEQYF
>TRBV6-5|TRBJ1-5|15
CASSKDRAPNQPQHF
>TRBV7-9|TRBJ2-3|14
CASSLGVGVDTQYF
>TRBV24-1|TRBJ2-1|11
CATSDDVEQFF
>TRBV20-1|TRBJ1-5|14
CSARGTDSNQPQHF
>TRBV5-4|TRBJ2-7|12
CASSLGDRVEDF
>TRBV7-8|TRBJ2-1|15
CASSPRSELVNEQFF
>TRBV27|TRBJ2-1|17
CASTGKRSGASYNEQFF
>TRBV19|TRBJ2-7|14
CASNAGQGINEQYF
>TRBV29-1|TRBJ2-7|13
CSAIGTPFYEQYF
>TRBV12-3/TRBV12-4|TRBJ2-5|11
CASSVDETQYF
>TRBV9|TRBJ2-1|20
CASSSPGRSRGELKGNEQFF
>TRBV7-9|TRBJ2-7|15
CASSLHGTASYEQYF
>TRBV12-3/TRBV12-4|TRBJ2-7|14
CASSPTGGEYEQYF
>TRBV9|TRBJ2-2|15
CASSDTGGYTGELFF
>TRBV4-2|TRBJ2-7|15
CASSLAGTSAYEQYF
>TRBV6-5|TRBJ2-2|15
CASSLVAGDTGELFF
>TRBV12-3/TRBV12-4|TRBJ2-2|18
CASSFFEGLGSNGGELFF
>TRBV29-1|TRBJ1-1|13
CSVAGHQNTEAFF
>TRBV7-9|TRBJ2-1|15
CASSFVAGAYNEQFF
>TRBV5-1|TRBJ2-7|15
CASRAEDPLTYEQYF
>TRBV20-1|TRBJ2-5|14
CSARVSQFQETQYF
>TRBV24-1|TRBJ2-2|11
CATSETGELFF
>TRBV24-1|TRBJ1-2|12
CATWGPIYGYTF
>TRBV19|TRBJ1-2|12
CASSSDGSGYTF
>TRBV19|TRBJ2-7|17
CASSLRSTSGTTYEQYF
>TRBV24-1|TRBJ2-1|12
CATSELAGEQFF
>TRBV23-1|TRBJ2-3|15
CASSQSHPSPDTQYF
>TRBV19|TRBJ1-1|15
CASSIEAGGLVEAFF
>TRBV7-6|TRBJ2-1|13
CASSLASQYEQFF
>TRBV9|TRBJ2-1|16
CASSGGVTSGYNEQFF
>TRBV5-1|TRBJ2-5|14
CASSPAGNQETQYF
>TRBV4-1|TRBJ1-2|15
CASSTRSTGDYGYTF
>TRBV5-1|TRBJ2-3|18
CASSLDSSSRASTDTQYF
>TRBV7-9|TRBJ2-1|18
CASSYGLAGADSRNEQFF
>TRBV14|TRBJ1-1|15
CASSLGRYGNTEAFF
>TRBV4-1|TRBJ2-7|13
CASSQDRVYEQYF
>TRBV7-6|TRBJ2-2|18
CASRPLAGTSLDTGELFF
>TRBV3-1|TRBJ1-2|15
CASSQDRGQGYGYTF
>TRBV7-9|TRBJ2-2|14
CASETDPNTGELFF
>TRBV3-1|TRBJ1-1|16
CASSLSTWTGESEAFF
>TRBV7-2|TRBJ2-1|13
CASSLTEWNEQFF
>TRBV5-1|TRBJ2-1|15
CASSLGASGVNEQFF
>TRBV5-1|TRBJ2-1|14
CASRDHPSYNEQFF
>TRBV4-1|TRBJ2-5|18
CASSPATSGGPLQETQYF
>TRBV4-3|TRBJ2-6|18
CASSPRDASVSGANVLTF
>TRBV6-1|TRBJ2-2|16
CASSERDRVDTGELFF
>TRBV27|TRBJ2-7|14
CASSQSSGSNEQYF
>TRBV20-1|TRBJ2-7|14
CSARSQEGGYEQYF